This entry describes one T cell receptor beta chain. A junction boundary mismatches the germline segment, possibly from a read error. This entry is derived from a study of blood T cells in healthy people across ages. Alongside a J-beta primer mix, a sample-barcoded 5' primer served in a second PCR lasting about 7 to 11 cycles. From the 5' RACE reads, TCRdb called clonotypes with MiXCR, one entry per CDR3 protein. The sample consists of 1.8 million or so distinct CDR3 sequences, about two fifths of them appearing once. There are 15 residues in the CDR3. Germline V CDR1 and CDR2: DFQATT, SNEGSKA (reference sequence).

The TCR comes from a human donor in good health. V usage is TRBV20-1 and J usage is TRBJ2-3; maybe TRBD2 (6 bases). The sequencing input was blood. The CDR3 region has the DNA TGCAGTGCTAGTACCCCTGGACGGGGGTCAGATACGCGGTATTTT. Translated, it gives CSASTPGRGSDTRYF.